The clone carrying this T cell receptor beta chain was counted once. Profiled with immunoSEQ multiplex PCR; TCRdb holds only in-frame clones, not every one. Of 95,000 to 130,000 clones detected, around 87% appear once; the ten largest clones hold about 1.1%. The CDR3 contains 15 residues. V gave up 6 bases and J gave up 4 bases; unmatched junction bases: 5. Germline CDR1 and CDR2: MNHEY and SVGAGI. The data are from a study of control samples from healthy donors and cancer patients. This receptor was taken from a woman between 45 and 60 years old with colorectal cancer. The source material was PBMCs. The J gene is TRBJ2-1, the V gene TRBV6-5, with TRBD2 matching over 11 bases. CDR3 loop: CASSPGTSGYNEQFF. The CDR3 DNA follows: TGTGCCAGCAGCCCCGGGACTAGCGGATACAATGAGCAGTTCTTC.